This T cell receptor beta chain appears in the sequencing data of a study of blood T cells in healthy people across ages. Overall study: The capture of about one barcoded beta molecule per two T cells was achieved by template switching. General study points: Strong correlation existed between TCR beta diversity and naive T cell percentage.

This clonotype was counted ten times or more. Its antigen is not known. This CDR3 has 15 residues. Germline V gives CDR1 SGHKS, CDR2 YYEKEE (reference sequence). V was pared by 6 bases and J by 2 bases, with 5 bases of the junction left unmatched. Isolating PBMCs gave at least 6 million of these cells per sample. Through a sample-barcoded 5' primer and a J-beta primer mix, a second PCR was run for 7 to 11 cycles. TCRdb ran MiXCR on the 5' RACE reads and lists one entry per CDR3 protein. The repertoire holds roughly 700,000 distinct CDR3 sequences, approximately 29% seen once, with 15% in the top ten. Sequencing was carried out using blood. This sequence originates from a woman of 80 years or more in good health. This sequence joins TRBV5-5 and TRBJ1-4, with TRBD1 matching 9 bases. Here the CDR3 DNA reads TGTGCCAGCACGCGGACAGGGGCGACTAATGAAAAACTGTTTTTT. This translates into CASTRTGATNEKLFF. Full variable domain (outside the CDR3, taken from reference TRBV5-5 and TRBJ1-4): DAGVTQSPTHLIKTRGQQVTLRCSPISGHKSVSWYQQVLGQGPQFIFQYYEKEERGRGNFPDRFSARQFPNYSSELNVNALLLGDSALYLCASTRTGATNEKLFFGSGTQLSVL.